Listed below are T cell receptor beta chains from one sample, sequenced in a study of blood T cell repertoires in COVID-19. Data came from immunoSEQ multiplex PCR; TCRdb stores just in-frame clones and leaves some out. The profile shows more than 120,000 clones, about 88% of them singletons. What was sequenced was peripheral blood. These TCRs come from a human donor with acute or convalescent COVID-19. The donor label of this sample is uncertain. Both conserved end residues are part of each CDR3. D genes are given only for firm matches. Clone sizes are given selectively: once, few, many, or a class where the clone is expanded.

TRBV20-1	TRBJ2-3	.	TRBD2	TGCAGTGCTAGTTTAGGTCTAGCGGGAACCGATACGCAGTATTTT	CSASLGLAGTDTQYF
TRBV5-1	TRBJ2-2	.	.	TGCGCCAGCAGCTTACAGGGTAACACCGGGGAGCTGTTTTTT	CASSLQGNTGELFF
TRBV7-3	TRBJ1-1	once	.	TGTGCCAGCAGTCAGGACATTTCGAACACTGAAGCTTTCTTT	CASSQDISNTEAFF
TRBV11-2	TRBJ2-2	.	.	TGTGCCAGCAGCTTCACAGGGATGGACGGGGAGCTGTTTTTT	CASSFTGMDGELFF
TRBV6-6	TRBJ2-1	once	TRBD2	TGTGCCAGCAGCCCAGCGGGAGGGTTCTACAATGAGCAGTTCTTC	CASSPAGGFYNEQFF
TRBV11-1	TRBJ2-2	.	.	TGTGCCAGCAGCTTAGTTCGGGCGGGAAACACCGGGGAGCTGTTTTTT	CASSLVRAGNTGELFF
TRBV4-3	TRBJ1-1	.	.	TGCGCCAGCACTGAACAGGGGAACACTGAAGCTTTCTTT	CASTEQGNTEAFF
TRBV5-1	TRBJ1-3	.	.	TGCGCCAGCAGCTTGGGTTACTCTGGAAACACCATATATTTT	CASSLGYSGNTIYF
TRBV5-1	TRBJ1-2	.	.	TGCGCCAGCAGCTTGGCAGCGGGGACCCACTATGGCTACACCTTC	CASSLAAGTHYGYTF
TRBV19	TRBJ1-1	.	TRBD1	TGTGCCAGTAGTATTTCTGCAGGGGGGAACACTGAAGCTTTCTTT	CASSISAGGNTEAFF
TRBV4-2	TRBJ1-1	once	TRBD1	TGTGCCAGCAGAGCAGTCCCCGGACAGGGAGTCACTGAAGCTTTCTTT	CASRAVPGQGVTEAFF
TRBV15	TRBJ2-7	.	TRBD1	TGTGCCACCAGCATAGGGGACAGCACCTACGAGCAGTACTTC	CATSIGDSTYEQYF
TRBV6-5	TRBJ1-2	.	TRBD1	TGTGCCAGCCGGGGACAGGGGGTGAGAAGCTACACCTTC	CASRGQGVRSYTF
TRBV5-1	TRBJ1-4	.	TRBD1	TGCGCCAGCAGCCTCGGACAGGTTAATGAAAAACTGTTTTTT	CASSLGQVNEKLFF
TRBV5-1	TRBJ2-1	.	.	TGCGCCAGCAGCTTGGGTCCTCCGTTCCACCGCCGGGGTGAGCAGTTCTTC	CASSLGPPFHRRGEQFF
TRBV11-1	TRBJ1-1	.	.	TGTGCCAGCAGCTTCAACAGGGATACTGAAGCTTTCTTT	CASSFNRDTEAFF
TRBV24-1	TRBJ2-1	.	.	TGTGCCACCAGTGATCCGACAGGGACTGGGCAGTTCTTC	CATSDPTGTGQFF
TRBV28	TRBJ1-2	.	TRBD1	TGTGCCAGCAGTATAGTAAGCGGACAGGCTAACTATGGCTACACCTTC	CASSIVSGQANYGYTF
TRBV11-2	TRBJ2-1	.	TRBD2	TGTGCCAGCAGCTCCGTAGCGGGAGTATCATGGAATGAGCAGTTCTTC	CASSSVAGVSWNEQFF
TRBV18	TRBJ2-5	.	.	TGTGCCAGCTCACGCCTCACTCAAGAGACCCAGTACTTC	CASSRLTQETQYF
TRBV24-1	TRBJ2-1	.	.	TGTGCCACCAGTGATTTAGGTGGGAGCTCCTACAATGAGCAGTTCTTC	CATSDLGGSSYNEQFF
TRBV5-1	TRBJ1-6	few	.	TGCGCCAGCATGGAGACAGAGAATTCACCCCTCCACTTT	CASMETENSPLHF
TRBV7-3	TRBJ1-2	few	TRBD1	TGTGCCAGCAGCATCGGACAGGGGCAGGGGCCCTTGGGCTACACCTTC	CASSIGQGQGPLGYTF
TRBV18	TRBJ1-6	.	TRBD1	TGTGCCAGCTCCCACGACAGGGGTAATTCACCCCTCCACTTT	CASSHDRGNSPLHF
TRBV25-1	TRBJ2-3	.	TRBD1	TGTGCCAGCAGTGATACAGGGGCTCGAGATACGCAGTATTTT	CASSDTGARDTQYF
TRBV5-5	TRBJ2-1	.	TRBD1	TGTGCCAGCCGAGCTGGGACAGGCTACAATGAGCAGTTCTTC	CASRAGTGYNEQFF
TRBV27	TRBJ1-1	.	TRBD1	TGTGCCAGCAGTTTAGTACAGGGGGGCACTGAAGCTTTCTTT	CASSLVQGGTEAFF
TRBV18	TRBJ1-2	.	.	TGTGCCAGCTCACCGGGCGGCGGGGGGGATGGCTACACCTTC	CASSPGGGGDGYTF
TRBV4-2	TRBJ2-4	few	TRBD1	TGTGCCAGCAGCCAGGGACAGGCCCAAAACATTCAGTACTTC	CASSQGQAQNIQYF
TRBV7-2	TRBJ1-6	.	.	TGTGCCAGCAGCTTAAGGCGGGGGGCAAATTCACCCCTCCACTTT	CASSLRRGANSPLHF
TRBV2	TRBJ1-4	.	.	TGTGCCAGCAGCCTGAGGGAAGGGTATGGAAAACTGTTTTTT	CASSLREGYGKLFF
TRBV7-2	TRBJ2-3	once	.	TGTGCCAGCAGCCCCCCTAGCGACCCACTGACGGGTACGCAGTATTTT	CASSPPSDPLTGTQYF
TRBV28	TRBJ1-3	.	.	TGTGCCAGCAGTTTAGGCGGCGAAAACTCTGGAAACACCATATATTTT	CASSLGGENSGNTIYF
TRBV24-1	TRBJ1-2	.	.	TGTGCCACCAGTGATTTTACACAGGGAATATCAGGCTACACCTTC	CATSDFTQGISGYTF
TRBV27	TRBJ2-1	.	.	TGTGCCAGCAGTTCCACCCCCTTGACTAGTTTTAAACAGTTCTTC	CASSSTPLTSFKQFF
TRBV24-1	TRBJ1-5	.	.	TGTGCCACCAGTGATACGTCGACAGTTTCCAATCAGCCCCAGCATTTT	CATSDTSTVSNQPQHF
TRBV18	TRBJ2-5	.	TRBD2	TGTGCCAGCTCACGCGGGGGAGCCGAAGAGACCCAGTACTTC	CASSRGGAEETQYF